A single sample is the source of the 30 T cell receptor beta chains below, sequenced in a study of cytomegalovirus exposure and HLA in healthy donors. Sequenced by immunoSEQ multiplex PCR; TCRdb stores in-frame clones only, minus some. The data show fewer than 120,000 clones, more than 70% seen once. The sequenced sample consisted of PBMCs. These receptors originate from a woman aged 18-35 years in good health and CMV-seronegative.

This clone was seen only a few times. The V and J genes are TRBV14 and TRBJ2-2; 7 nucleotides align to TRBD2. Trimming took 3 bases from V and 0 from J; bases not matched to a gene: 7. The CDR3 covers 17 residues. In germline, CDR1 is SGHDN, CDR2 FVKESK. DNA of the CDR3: TGTGCCAGCAGCCAGTACCTAGCGGAGGCGAACACCGGGGAGCTGTTTTTT. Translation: CASSQYLAEANTGELFF. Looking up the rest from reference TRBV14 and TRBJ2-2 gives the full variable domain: EAGVTQFPSHSVIEKGQTVTLRCDPISGHDNLYWYRRVMGKEIKFLLHFVKESKQDESGMPNNRFLAERTGGTYSTLKVQPAELEDSGVYFCASSQYLAEANTGELFFGEGSRLTVL.

The CDR3 DNA reads TGTGCCAGCAGTTACGCGAGCTCCTACGAGCAGTACTTC. Translating gives CASSYASSYEQYF. The gene calls are TRBV6-5 and TRBJ2-7; no definite D call. CDR3 length: 13 amino acids. The ends were cut back, 2 bases at V and 0 bases at J, with 5 bases in the middle. CDR1 MNHEY and CDR2 SVGAGI come from the germline V gene.

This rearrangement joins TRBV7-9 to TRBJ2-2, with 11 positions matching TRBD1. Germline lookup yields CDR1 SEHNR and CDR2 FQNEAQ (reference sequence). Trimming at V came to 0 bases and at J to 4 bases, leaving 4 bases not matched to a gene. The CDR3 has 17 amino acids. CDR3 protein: CASSLAAGTGGTGELFF. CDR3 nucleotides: TGTGCCAGCAGCTTAGCGGCGGGGACAGGGGGCACCGGGGAGCTGTTTTTT. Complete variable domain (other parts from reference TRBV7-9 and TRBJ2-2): DTGVSQNPRHKITKRGQNVTFRCDPISEHNRLYWYRQTLGQGPEFLTYFQNEAQLEKSRLLSDRFSAERPKGSFSTLEIQRTEQGDSAMYLCASSLAAGTGGTGELFFGEGSRLTVL.

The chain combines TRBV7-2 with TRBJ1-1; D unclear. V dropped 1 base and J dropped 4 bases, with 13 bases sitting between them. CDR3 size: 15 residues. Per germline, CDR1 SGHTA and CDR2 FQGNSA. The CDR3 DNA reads TGTGCCAGCAGCTTAGAGACCGGCGGGCTCACTGAAGCTTTCTTT. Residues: CASSLETGGLTEAFF.

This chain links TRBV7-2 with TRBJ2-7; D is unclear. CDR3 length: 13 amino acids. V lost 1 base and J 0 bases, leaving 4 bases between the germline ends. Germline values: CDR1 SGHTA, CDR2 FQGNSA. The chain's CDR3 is CASSLDSSYEQYF. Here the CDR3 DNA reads TGTGCCAGCAGCTTAGACAGCTCCTACGAGCAGTACTTC.

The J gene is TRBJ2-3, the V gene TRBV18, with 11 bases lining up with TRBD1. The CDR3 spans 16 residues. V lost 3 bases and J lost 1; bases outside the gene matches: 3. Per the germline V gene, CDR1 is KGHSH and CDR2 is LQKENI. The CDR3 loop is CASSPMGQGGTDTQYF. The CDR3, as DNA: TGTGCCAGCTCACCGATGGGACAGGGGGGCACAGATACGCAGTATTTT.

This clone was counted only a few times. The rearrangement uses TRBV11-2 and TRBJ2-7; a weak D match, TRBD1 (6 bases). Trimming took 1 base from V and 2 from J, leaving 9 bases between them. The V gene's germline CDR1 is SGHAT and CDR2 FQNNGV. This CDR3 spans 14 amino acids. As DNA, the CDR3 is TGTGCCAGCAGCTTAGGACAGGCCGCCTACGAGCAGTACTTC. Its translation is CASSLGQAAYEQYF.

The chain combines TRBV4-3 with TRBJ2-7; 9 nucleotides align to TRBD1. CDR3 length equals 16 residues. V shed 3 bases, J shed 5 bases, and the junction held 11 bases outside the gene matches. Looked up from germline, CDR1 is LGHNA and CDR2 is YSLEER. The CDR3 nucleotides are TGCGCCAGCAGCCAGAGGACCGGACAGGGGAGGAACGAGCAGTACTTC. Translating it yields CASSQRTGQGRNEQYF.

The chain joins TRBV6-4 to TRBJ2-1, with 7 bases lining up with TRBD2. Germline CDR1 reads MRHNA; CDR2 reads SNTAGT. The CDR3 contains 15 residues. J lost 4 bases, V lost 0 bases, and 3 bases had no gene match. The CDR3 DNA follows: TGTGCCAGCAGTGACTCGAGCGGGGATTACAATGAGCAGTTCTTC. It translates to CASSDSSGDYNEQFF.

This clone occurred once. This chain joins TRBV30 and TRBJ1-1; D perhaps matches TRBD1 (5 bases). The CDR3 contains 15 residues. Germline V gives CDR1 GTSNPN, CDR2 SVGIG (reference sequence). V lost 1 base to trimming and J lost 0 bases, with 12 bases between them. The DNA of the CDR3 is TGTGCCTGGAGTGGTAGGGGAGGCGTGAACACTGAAGCTTTCTTT. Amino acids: CAWSGRGGVNTEAFF.

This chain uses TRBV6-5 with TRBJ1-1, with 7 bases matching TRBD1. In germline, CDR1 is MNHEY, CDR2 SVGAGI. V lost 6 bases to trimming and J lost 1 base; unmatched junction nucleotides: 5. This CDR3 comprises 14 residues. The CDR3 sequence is CASSNRGQNTEAFF. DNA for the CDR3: TGTGCCAGCAGCAACAGGGGCCAGAACACTGAAGCTTTCTTT.

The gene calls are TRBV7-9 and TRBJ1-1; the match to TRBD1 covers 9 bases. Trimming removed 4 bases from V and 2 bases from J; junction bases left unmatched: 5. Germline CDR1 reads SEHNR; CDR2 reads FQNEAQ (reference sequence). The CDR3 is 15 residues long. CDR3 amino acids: CASSSGQGENTEAFF. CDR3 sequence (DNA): TGTGCCAGCAGCTCGGGACAGGGCGAAAACACTGAAGCTTTCTTT. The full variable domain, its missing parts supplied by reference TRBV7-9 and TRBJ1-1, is DTGVSQNPRHKITKRGQNVTFRCDPISEHNRLYWYRQTLGQGPEFLTYFQNEAQLEKSRLLSDRFSAERPKGSFSTLEIQRTEQGDSAMYLCASSSGQGENTEAFFGQGTRLTVV.

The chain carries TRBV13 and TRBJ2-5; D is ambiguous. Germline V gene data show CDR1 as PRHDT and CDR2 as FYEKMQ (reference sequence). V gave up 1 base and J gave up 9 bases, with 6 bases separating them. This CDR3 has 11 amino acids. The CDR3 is CASSLVGAQYF. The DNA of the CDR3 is TGTGCCAGCAGCTTAGTCGGAGCCCAGTACTTC.

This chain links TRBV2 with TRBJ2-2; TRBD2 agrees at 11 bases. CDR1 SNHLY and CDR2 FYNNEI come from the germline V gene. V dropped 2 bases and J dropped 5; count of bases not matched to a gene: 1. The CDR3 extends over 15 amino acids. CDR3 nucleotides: TGTGCCAGCAGTGAAAGGACTAGCGGGACCGGGGAGCTGTTTTTT. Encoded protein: CASSERTSGTGELFF.

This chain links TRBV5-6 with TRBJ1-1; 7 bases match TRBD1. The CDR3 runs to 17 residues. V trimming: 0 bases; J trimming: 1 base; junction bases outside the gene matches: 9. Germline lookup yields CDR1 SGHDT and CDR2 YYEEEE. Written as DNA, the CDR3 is TGTGCCAGCAGCTTGGAGAACAGGGGAAGGGGGAACACTGAAGCTTTCTTT. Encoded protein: CASSLENRGRGNTEAFF. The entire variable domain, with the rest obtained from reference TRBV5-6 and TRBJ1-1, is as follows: DAGVTQSPTHLIKTRGQQVTLRCSPKSGHDTVSWYQQALGQGPQFIFQYYEEEERQRGNFPDRFSGHQFPNYSSELNVNALLLGDSALYLCASSLENRGRGNTEAFFGQGTRLTVV.

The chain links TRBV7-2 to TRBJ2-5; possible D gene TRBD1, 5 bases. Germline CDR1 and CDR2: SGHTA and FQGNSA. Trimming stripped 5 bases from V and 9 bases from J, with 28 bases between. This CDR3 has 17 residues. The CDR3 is CASSRNTPVLGAGAQYF. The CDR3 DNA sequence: TGTGCCAGCAGCCGCAACACGCCAGTTCTAGGGGCTGGGGCCCAGTACTTC.

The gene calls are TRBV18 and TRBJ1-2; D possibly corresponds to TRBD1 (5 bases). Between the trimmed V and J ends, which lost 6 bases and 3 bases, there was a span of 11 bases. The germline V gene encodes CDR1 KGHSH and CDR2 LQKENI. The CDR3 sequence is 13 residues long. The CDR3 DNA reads TGTGCCAGCTCGCGGCAGGGCGACTATGGCTACACCTTC. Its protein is CASSRQGDYGYTF.

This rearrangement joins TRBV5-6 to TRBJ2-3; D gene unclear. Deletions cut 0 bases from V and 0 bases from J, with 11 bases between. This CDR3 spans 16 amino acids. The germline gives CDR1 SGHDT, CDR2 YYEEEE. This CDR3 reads CASSLATRYSTDTQYF. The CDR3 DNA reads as TGTGCCAGCAGCTTGGCGACACGATATAGCACAGATACGCAGTATTTT.

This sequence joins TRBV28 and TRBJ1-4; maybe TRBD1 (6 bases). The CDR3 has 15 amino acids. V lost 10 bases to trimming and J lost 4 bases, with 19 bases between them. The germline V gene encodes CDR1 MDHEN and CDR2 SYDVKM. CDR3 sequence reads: CAIDGQGSVNEKLFF. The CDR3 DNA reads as TGTGCCATTGATGGGCAGGGGTCGGTTAATGAAAAACTGTTTTTT.

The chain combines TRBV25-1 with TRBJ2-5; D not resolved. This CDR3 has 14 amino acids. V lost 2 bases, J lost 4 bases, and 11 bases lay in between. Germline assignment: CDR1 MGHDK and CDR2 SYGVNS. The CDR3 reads CASSEPSGTETQYF. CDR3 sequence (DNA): TGTGCCAGCAGTGAACCTTCGGGTACAGAGACCCAGTACTTC.

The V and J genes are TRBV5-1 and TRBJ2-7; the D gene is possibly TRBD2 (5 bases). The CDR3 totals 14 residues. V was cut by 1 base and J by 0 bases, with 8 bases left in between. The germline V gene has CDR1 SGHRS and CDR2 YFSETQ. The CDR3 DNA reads TGCGCCAGCAGCTTGCCGGACTCCTCCTACGAGCAGTACTTC. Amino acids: CASSLPDSSYEQYF.

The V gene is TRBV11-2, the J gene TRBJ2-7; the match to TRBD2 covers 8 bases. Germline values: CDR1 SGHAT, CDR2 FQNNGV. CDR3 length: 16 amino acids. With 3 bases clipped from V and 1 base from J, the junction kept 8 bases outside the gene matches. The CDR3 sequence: CASSFVLAGSSYEQYF. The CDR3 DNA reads TGTGCCAGCAGCTTCGTATTAGCGGGATCATCCTACGAGCAGTACTTC.

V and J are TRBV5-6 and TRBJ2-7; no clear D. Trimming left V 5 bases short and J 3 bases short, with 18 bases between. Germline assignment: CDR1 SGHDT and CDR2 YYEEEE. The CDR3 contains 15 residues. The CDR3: CASRVHENLRYEQYF. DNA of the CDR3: TGTGCCAGCAGGGTTCACGAAAACTTACGCTACGAGCAGTACTTC.

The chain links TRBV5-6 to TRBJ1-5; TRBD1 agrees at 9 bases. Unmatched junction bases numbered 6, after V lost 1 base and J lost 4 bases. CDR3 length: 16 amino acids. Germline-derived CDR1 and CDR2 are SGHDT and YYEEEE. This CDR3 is CASSLFPGTGNQPQHF. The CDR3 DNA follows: TGTGCCAGCAGCTTGTTCCCCGGGACAGGGAATCAGCCCCAGCATTTT. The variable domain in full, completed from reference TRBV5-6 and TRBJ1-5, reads DAGVTQSPTHLIKTRGQQVTLRCSPKSGHDTVSWYQQALGQGPQFIFQYYEEEERQRGNFPDRFSGHQFPNYSSELNVNALLLGDSALYLCASSLFPGTGNQPQHFGDGTRLSIL.

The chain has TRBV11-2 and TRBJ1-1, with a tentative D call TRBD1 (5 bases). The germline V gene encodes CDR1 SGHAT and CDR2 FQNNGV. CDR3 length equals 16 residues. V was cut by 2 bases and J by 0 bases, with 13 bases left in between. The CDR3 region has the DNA TGTGCCAGCAGCTTACGATTCGGACATCTGAACACTGAAGCTTTCTTT. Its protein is CASSLRFGHLNTEAFF.

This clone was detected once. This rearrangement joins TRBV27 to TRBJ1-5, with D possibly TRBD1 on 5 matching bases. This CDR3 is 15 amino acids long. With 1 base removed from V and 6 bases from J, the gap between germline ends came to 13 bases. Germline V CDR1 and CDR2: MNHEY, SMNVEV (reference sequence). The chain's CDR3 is CASSLYQGRGQPQHF. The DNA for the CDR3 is TGTGCCAGCAGTTTATATCAGGGTCGCGGTCAGCCCCAGCATTTT.

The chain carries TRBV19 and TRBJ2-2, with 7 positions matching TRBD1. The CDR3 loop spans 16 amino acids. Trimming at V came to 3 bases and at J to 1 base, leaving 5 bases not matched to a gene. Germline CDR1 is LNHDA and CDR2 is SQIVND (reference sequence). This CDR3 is CASSIFWTGNTGELFF. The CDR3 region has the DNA TGTGCCAGTAGTATTTTTTGGACAGGGAACACCGGGGAGCTGTTTTTT.

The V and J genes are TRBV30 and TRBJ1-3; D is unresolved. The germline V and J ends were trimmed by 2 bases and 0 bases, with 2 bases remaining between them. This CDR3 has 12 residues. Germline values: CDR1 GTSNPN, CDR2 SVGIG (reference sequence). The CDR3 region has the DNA TGTGCCTGGAGTCGCTCTGGAAACACCATATATTTT. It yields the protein CAWSRSGNTIYF. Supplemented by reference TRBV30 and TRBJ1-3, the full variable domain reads SQTIHQWPATLVQPVGSPLSLECTVEGTSNPNLYWYRQAAGRGLQLLFYSVGIGQISSEVPQNLSASRPQDRQFILSSKKLLLSDSGFYLCAWSRSGNTIYFGEGSWLTVV.

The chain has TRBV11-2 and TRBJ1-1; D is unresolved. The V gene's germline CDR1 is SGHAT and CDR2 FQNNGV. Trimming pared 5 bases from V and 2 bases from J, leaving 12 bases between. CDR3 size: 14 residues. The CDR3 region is CASSPRLSNTEAFF. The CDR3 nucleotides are TGTGCCAGCAGCCCGAGATTGAGTAACACTGAAGCTTTCTTT.

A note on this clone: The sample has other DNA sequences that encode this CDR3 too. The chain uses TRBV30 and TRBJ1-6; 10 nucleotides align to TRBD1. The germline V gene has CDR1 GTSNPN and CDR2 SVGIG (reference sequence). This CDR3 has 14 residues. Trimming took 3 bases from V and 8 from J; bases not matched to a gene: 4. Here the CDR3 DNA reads TGTGCCTGGAGCCCCGGACAGGGGGATTCACCCCTCCACTTT. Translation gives CAWSPGQGDSPLHF.